This is a list of T cell receptor beta chains from one sample in a study of T cell repertoires in aging, cancer and after chemotherapy. MiXCR, run by TCRdb on the multiplex PCR reads, gives a single entry per CDR3 protein. The sample includes some 19,000 distinct CDR3 sequences, less than 45% of them seen just once. Material: blood. The receptors originated from a human donor with a solid tumor. Both conserved end residues are part of each CDR3. The order of the fields is CDR3 protein, clone size, V gene, J gene, CDR3 length. Where a row states a size, it is once, few, many or the class of an expanded clone; other rows omit it.

cdr3_aa: CASSEALGRGTGELFF; clone_size: few; v_call: TRBV6-1; j_call: TRBJ2-2; cdr3_length: 16
cdr3_aa: CASSQWGTNTGELFF; clone_size: -; v_call: TRBV4-1; j_call: TRBJ2-2; cdr3_length: 15
cdr3_aa: CATSGQAGGYTF; clone_size: -; v_call: TRBV27; j_call: TRBJ1-2; cdr3_length: 12
cdr3_aa: CATSSGTLSGNTIYF; clone_size: -; v_call: TRBV15; j_call: TRBJ1-3; cdr3_length: 15
cdr3_aa: CASSDSKGRTDTQYF; clone_size: few; v_call: TRBV6-4; j_call: TRBJ2-3; cdr3_length: 15
cdr3_aa: CASGTGGRF; clone_size: few; v_call: TRBV6-1; j_call: TRBJ1-2; cdr3_length: 9
cdr3_aa: CASSPDHAQQYF; clone_size: -; v_call: TRBV6-6; j_call: TRBJ2-7; cdr3_length: 12
cdr3_aa: CASMGTEAFF; clone_size: few; v_call: TRBV6-5; j_call: TRBJ1-1; cdr3_length: 10
cdr3_aa: CASSPQGLAGGRGRETQYF; clone_size: -; v_call: TRBV6-5; j_call: TRBJ2-5; cdr3_length: 19
cdr3_aa: CASSPYRDTGNTIYF; clone_size: -; v_call: TRBV18; j_call: TRBJ1-3; cdr3_length: 15
cdr3_aa: CASSQPGLAGGRTGELFF; clone_size: once; v_call: TRBV4-3; j_call: TRBJ2-2; cdr3_length: 18
cdr3_aa: CATSREGTGAITDTQYF; clone_size: -; v_call: TRBV15; j_call: TRBJ2-3; cdr3_length: 17
cdr3_aa: CASRTPGGPTYEQYF; clone_size: medium-sized; v_call: TRBV27; j_call: TRBJ2-7; cdr3_length: 15
cdr3_aa: CASSEGAGTGQETQYF; clone_size: -; v_call: TRBV6-1; j_call: TRBJ2-5; cdr3_length: 16
cdr3_aa: CASRSGSYEQYF; clone_size: -; v_call: TRBV19; j_call: TRBJ2-7; cdr3_length: 12
cdr3_aa: CASSQVGVSPLKNIQYF; clone_size: few; v_call: TRBV14; j_call: TRBJ2-4; cdr3_length: 17
cdr3_aa: CAQGTGDGTEAFF; clone_size: -; v_call: TRBV6-1; j_call: TRBJ1-1; cdr3_length: 13
cdr3_aa: CASSEGAGSTDTQYF; clone_size: -; v_call: TRBV6-4; j_call: TRBJ2-3; cdr3_length: 15
cdr3_aa: CASSYPGQGVFTGELFF; clone_size: -; v_call: TRBV6-6; j_call: TRBJ2-2; cdr3_length: 17
cdr3_aa: CASSYSGEAYNEQFF; clone_size: medium-sized; v_call: TRBV6-2/TRBV6-3; j_call: TRBJ2-1; cdr3_length: 15
cdr3_aa: CASSLATASTDTQYF; clone_size: -; v_call: TRBV5-1; j_call: TRBJ2-3; cdr3_length: 15
cdr3_aa: CAWRLGQPNQPQHF; clone_size: -; v_call: TRBV30; j_call: TRBJ1-5; cdr3_length: 14
cdr3_aa: CASSLAARNGELFF; clone_size: -; v_call: TRBV27; j_call: TRBJ2-2; cdr3_length: 14
cdr3_aa: CASSLTVSYNEQFF; clone_size: -; v_call: TRBV27; j_call: TRBJ2-1; cdr3_length: 14
cdr3_aa: CASSSQGRNTEAFF; clone_size: -; v_call: TRBV19; j_call: TRBJ1-1; cdr3_length: 14
cdr3_aa: CASSLAGTYPYEQYF; clone_size: few; v_call: TRBV28; j_call: TRBJ2-7; cdr3_length: 15
cdr3_aa: CASSPFGTGNAGELFF; clone_size: few; v_call: TRBV18; j_call: TRBJ2-2; cdr3_length: 16
cdr3_aa: CASSRRPTSDSPLHF; clone_size: -; v_call: TRBV6-5; j_call: TRBJ1-6; cdr3_length: 15
cdr3_aa: CASSTLGGDTQYF; clone_size: -; v_call: TRBV27; j_call: TRBJ2-3; cdr3_length: 13
cdr3_aa: CASSPGAGNTQYF; clone_size: once; v_call: TRBV18; j_call: TRBJ2-3; cdr3_length: 13
cdr3_aa: CASSRQGAEEKLFF; clone_size: -; v_call: TRBV5-4; j_call: TRBJ1-4; cdr3_length: 14
cdr3_aa: CASSPGQGVGTGELFF; clone_size: few; v_call: TRBV5-1; j_call: TRBJ2-2; cdr3_length: 16
cdr3_aa: CASSQGQNTGELFF; clone_size: -; v_call: TRBV18; j_call: TRBJ2-2; cdr3_length: 14
cdr3_aa: CASTNTGGSYEQYF; clone_size: -; v_call: TRBV19; j_call: TRBJ2-7; cdr3_length: 14
cdr3_aa: CAIRKDSTNSPLHF; clone_size: -; v_call: TRBV10-3; j_call: TRBJ1-6; cdr3_length: 14
cdr3_aa: CASSPTPKGPSGNTIYF; clone_size: -; v_call: TRBV6-5; j_call: TRBJ1-3; cdr3_length: 17
cdr3_aa: CASSIGTGWDEQYF; clone_size: few; v_call: TRBV27; j_call: TRBJ2-7; cdr3_length: 14
cdr3_aa: CASSLGSGYTF; clone_size: -; v_call: TRBV13; j_call: TRBJ1-2; cdr3_length: 11
cdr3_aa: CASSIGGQRSNQPQHF; clone_size: few; v_call: TRBV19; j_call: TRBJ1-5; cdr3_length: 16
cdr3_aa: CAWRQGTGSNEKLFF; clone_size: -; v_call: TRBV30; j_call: TRBJ1-4; cdr3_length: 15
cdr3_aa: CASSRGGGNQPQHF; clone_size: -; v_call: TRBV5-5; j_call: TRBJ1-5; cdr3_length: 14
cdr3_aa: CASSLLSGDEQFF; clone_size: few; v_call: TRBV27; j_call: TRBJ2-1; cdr3_length: 13
cdr3_aa: CASRNIGTDNEQFF; clone_size: medium-sized; v_call: TRBV19; j_call: TRBJ2-1; cdr3_length: 14
cdr3_aa: CASSPAGNSYEQYF; clone_size: -; v_call: TRBV27; j_call: TRBJ2-7; cdr3_length: 14
cdr3_aa: CASSLSSLDGYTF; clone_size: -; v_call: TRBV11-1; j_call: TRBJ1-2; cdr3_length: 13
cdr3_aa: CASSAGTGRQPQHF; clone_size: -; v_call: TRBV7-9; j_call: TRBJ1-5; cdr3_length: 14
cdr3_aa: CATSTGGNYGYTF; clone_size: medium-sized; v_call: TRBV19; j_call: TRBJ1-2; cdr3_length: 13
cdr3_aa: CASSGLAGVGRADTQYF; clone_size: -; v_call: TRBV12-3/TRBV12-4; j_call: TRBJ2-3; cdr3_length: 17
cdr3_aa: CASSEAPGQGADEQYF; clone_size: once; v_call: TRBV6-1; j_call: TRBJ2-7; cdr3_length: 16
cdr3_aa: CASSLGGLNTEAFF; clone_size: -; v_call: TRBV5-6; j_call: TRBJ1-1; cdr3_length: 14
cdr3_aa: CASSDRLADPYEQYF; clone_size: few; v_call: TRBV18; j_call: TRBJ2-7; cdr3_length: 15
cdr3_aa: CASSVAGTQYF; clone_size: few; v_call: TRBV5-6; j_call: TRBJ2-5; cdr3_length: 11
cdr3_aa: CASSYSLAGNYEQYF; clone_size: -; v_call: TRBV6-5; j_call: TRBJ2-7; cdr3_length: 15